A selection of T cell receptor beta chains follows, all from one sample in a study of cytomegalovirus exposure and HLA in healthy donors. Here immunoSEQ multiplex PCR was the method, and the copy in TCRdb shows in-frame clones only, minus some. This sample carries 150,000 to 200,000 clones, approximately 85% of them seen once, and the ten largest clones take approximately 8.5%. Source material: PBMCs. These receptor sequences come from a man aged 18 to 30 in good health and CMV-seropositive. CDR3s include the opening cysteine and the closing phenylalanine or tryptophan. D genes are given only for firm matches. Size values are once, few and many counts, or a class for expanded clones, and some rows have none.

CDR3 DNA: TGTGCCAGCAGCTTAGAGACTTTCGAGAGCCAGAACACTGAAGCTTTCTTT
CDR3 protein: CASSLETFESQNTEAFF
V gene: TRBV7-2
clone size: -
D gene: -
J gene: TRBJ1-1

CDR3 DNA: TGTGCCATCAGTGAGGAGACACCGAACACTGAAGCTTTCTTT
CDR3 protein: CAISEETPNTEAFF
V gene: TRBV10-3
clone size: many
D gene: -
J gene: TRBJ1-1

CDR3 DNA: TGTGCCAGTAGTATACGGGGGAGAGGAAATCAGCCCCAGCATTTT
CDR3 protein: CASSIRGRGNQPQHF
V gene: TRBV19
clone size: once
D gene: -
J gene: TRBJ1-5

CDR3 DNA: TGTGCTAGTCAGCGGGCTAATGAAAAACTGTTTTTT
CDR3 protein: CASQRANEKLFF
V gene: TRBV12-5
clone size: once
D gene: -
J gene: TRBJ1-4

CDR3 DNA: TGTGCCAGTAGTATAACGAGCGGGGACACTGAAGCTTTCTTT
CDR3 protein: CASSITSGDTEAFF
V gene: TRBV19
clone size: few
D gene: -
J gene: TRBJ1-1

CDR3 DNA: TGTGCCAGCAGCGTAGCTCCAGGGGCTGGGGCCAACGTCCTGACTTTC
CDR3 protein: CASSVAPGAGANVLTF
V gene: TRBV9
clone size: -
D gene: -
J gene: TRBJ2-6

CDR3 DNA: TGTGCCAGCAGCCCAACGGGCGGGACAGGGAACTACGAGCAGTACTTC
CDR3 protein: CASSPTGGTGNYEQYF
V gene: TRBV7-6
clone size: -
D gene: TRBD1
J gene: TRBJ2-7

CDR3 DNA: TGTGCCAGCAGCTTATTCCTAGCCGATTCCTACGAGCAGTACTTC
CDR3 protein: CASSLFLADSYEQYF
V gene: TRBV7-9
clone size: -
D gene: -
J gene: TRBJ2-7

CDR3 DNA: TGTGCCAGCAGCCCAGGGGGCAGGGAAGCTTTCTTT
CDR3 protein: CASSPGGREAFF
V gene: TRBV7-9
clone size: -
D gene: TRBD1
J gene: TRBJ1-1

CDR3 DNA: TGTGCCAGCAGCTCCGGTGAGGGGGGGCCTTCTTCCGCAGATACGCAGTATTTT
CDR3 protein: CASSSGEGGPSSADTQYF
V gene: TRBV9
clone size: -
D gene: -
J gene: TRBJ2-3

CDR3 DNA: TGTGCCAGCTTCCTTGACTTTGATTCACCCCTCCACTTT
CDR3 protein: CASFLDFDSPLHF
V gene: TRBV6-1
clone size: -
D gene: -
J gene: TRBJ1-6

CDR3 DNA: TGTGCCAGCAGTCCTACTAGCGAGGGCAACGGGAAAAACATTCAGTACTTC
CDR3 protein: CASSPTSEGNGKNIQYF
V gene: TRBV27
clone size: -
D gene: TRBD2
J gene: TRBJ2-4

CDR3 DNA: TGTGCCAGCAGCGCAGGGGGGATCACCGGGGAGCTGTTTTTT
CDR3 protein: CASSAGGITGELFF
V gene: TRBV9
clone size: once
D gene: -
J gene: TRBJ2-2

CDR3 DNA: TGTGCCAGCAGCTTGGGGCAAGGGAACACTGAAGCTTTCTTT
CDR3 protein: CASSLGQGNTEAFF
V gene: TRBV7-6
clone size: -
D gene: -
J gene: TRBJ1-1

CDR3 DNA: TGTGCCAGCAGCTTAGGCGGGGCATCCTACAATGAGCAGTTCTTC
CDR3 protein: CASSLGGASYNEQFF
V gene: TRBV7-9
clone size: -
D gene: -
J gene: TRBJ2-1

CDR3 DNA: TGTGCCAGCAGCATAAATAAACGGGACTATAGCAATCAGCCCCAGCATTTT
CDR3 protein: CASSINKRDYSNQPQHF
V gene: TRBV21-1
clone size: -
D gene: -
J gene: TRBJ1-5

CDR3 DNA: TGTGCCAGCAGACCGTCCAGGGGGCTCATATACGAGCAGTACTTC
CDR3 protein: CASRPSRGLIYEQYF
V gene: TRBV27
clone size: -
D gene: TRBD1
J gene: TRBJ2-7

CDR3 DNA: TGTGCCAGCAGCTCTAGTAGCGGGGGGGAGCTGTTTTTT
CDR3 protein: CASSSSSGGELFF
V gene: TRBV7-3
clone size: once
D gene: TRBD2
J gene: TRBJ2-2

CDR3 DNA: TGTGCCAGCAGTCACTGGACAGAGATGAACACTGAAGCTTTCTTT
CDR3 protein: CASSHWTEMNTEAFF
V gene: TRBV5-4
clone size: -
D gene: -
J gene: TRBJ1-1

CDR3 DNA: TGCGCCAGCAGACAGAGCGGTGGCTACACCTTC
CDR3 protein: CASRQSGGYTF
V gene: TRBV5-1
clone size: -
D gene: -
J gene: TRBJ1-2

CDR3 DNA: TGCGCCAGCAGCTTTAATTCACCCGGGACAGGGGTGGATACGCAGTATTTT
CDR3 protein: CASSFNSPGTGVDTQYF
V gene: TRBV5-1
clone size: once
D gene: TRBD1
J gene: TRBJ2-3

CDR3 DNA: TGTGCCAGCAGTACATCCGGGACAGGAGCCGGGGAGCTGTTTTTT
CDR3 protein: CASSTSGTGAGELFF
V gene: TRBV6-6
clone size: few
D gene: TRBD1
J gene: TRBJ2-2

CDR3 DNA: TGTGCCAGCTCACCATTCCGGGAGTTCACCTACAATGAGCAGTTCTTC
CDR3 protein: CASSPFREFTYNEQFF
V gene: TRBV18
clone size: -
D gene: -
J gene: TRBJ2-1

CDR3 DNA: TGTGCCAGCAGTGCTCCCAGGGCCAATAATGAAAAACTGTTTTTT
CDR3 protein: CASSAPRANNEKLFF
V gene: TRBV25-1
clone size: once
D gene: -
J gene: TRBJ1-4